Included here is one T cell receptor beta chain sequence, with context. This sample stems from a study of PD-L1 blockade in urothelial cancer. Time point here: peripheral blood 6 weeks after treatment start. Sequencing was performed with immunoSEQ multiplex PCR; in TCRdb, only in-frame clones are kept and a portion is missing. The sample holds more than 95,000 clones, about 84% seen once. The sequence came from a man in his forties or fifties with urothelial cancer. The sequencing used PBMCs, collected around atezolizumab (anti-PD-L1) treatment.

CDR3 sequence: CASSQGLPNTGELFF. The CDR3 DNA is TGTGCCAGCAGCCAGGGACTCCCGAACACCGGGGAGCTGTTTTTT. This chain connects TRBV6-5 to TRBJ2-2; tentative D call: TRBD2 (6 bases). The CDR3 totals 15 residues. Germline CDR1 MNHEY, CDR2 SVGAGI. V was cut by 6 bases and J by 0 bases, with 11 bases left in between.